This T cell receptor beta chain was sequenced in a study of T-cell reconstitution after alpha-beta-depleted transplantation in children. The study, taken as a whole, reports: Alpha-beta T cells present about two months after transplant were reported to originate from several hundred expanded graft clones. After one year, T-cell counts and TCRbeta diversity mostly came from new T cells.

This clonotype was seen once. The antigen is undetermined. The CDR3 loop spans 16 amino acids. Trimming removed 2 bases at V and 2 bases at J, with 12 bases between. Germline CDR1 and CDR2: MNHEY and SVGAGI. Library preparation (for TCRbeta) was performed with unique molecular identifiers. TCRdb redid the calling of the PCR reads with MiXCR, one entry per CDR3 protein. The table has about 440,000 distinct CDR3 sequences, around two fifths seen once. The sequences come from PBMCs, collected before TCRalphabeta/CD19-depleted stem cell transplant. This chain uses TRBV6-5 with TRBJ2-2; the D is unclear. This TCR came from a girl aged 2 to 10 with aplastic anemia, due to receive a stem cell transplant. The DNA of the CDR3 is TGTGCCAGCAGTTACAGGGCCAGCACCAACACCGGGGAGCTGTTTTTT. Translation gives CASSYRASTNTGELFF.